This T cell receptor beta chain was retrieved from a study of breast tumors, draining lymph nodes, adjacent tissues. By frequency in the sample, this clonotype is medium-sized. Each CDR3 protein gets one entry after TCRdb re-called the multiplex PCR reads with MiXCR. This sample has about 9,000 distinct CDR3 sequences; roughly 46% occur once, and the top ten carry less than 15%. The CDR3 is 15 amino acids. J lost 2 bases, V lost 0 bases, and 6 bases had no gene match. CDR1 DFQATT and CDR2 SNEGSKA come from the germline V gene (reference sequence). The source is a female donor with breast cancer. Some clones in this sample may be carry-over from other donors' samples. Sequences were obtained from tumor-adjacent breast tissue. The chain joins TRBV20-1 to TRBJ2-7; 8 bases are a match to TRBD2. The DNA of the CDR3 is TGCAGTGCTAGAGACTTGGGACTAGGTACCTACGAGCAGTACTTC. It specifies CSARDLGLGTYEQYF.